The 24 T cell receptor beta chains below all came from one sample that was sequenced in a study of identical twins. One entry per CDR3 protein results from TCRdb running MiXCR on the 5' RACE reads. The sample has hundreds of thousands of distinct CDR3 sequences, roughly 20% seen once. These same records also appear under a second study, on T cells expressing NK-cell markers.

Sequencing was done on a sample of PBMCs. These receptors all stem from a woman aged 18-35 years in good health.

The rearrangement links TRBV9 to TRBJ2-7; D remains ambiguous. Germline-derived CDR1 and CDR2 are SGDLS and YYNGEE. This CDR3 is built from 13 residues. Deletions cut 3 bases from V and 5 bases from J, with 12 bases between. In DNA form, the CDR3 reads TGTGCCAGCAGCGCCCAAAACTTAGACGAGCAGTACTTC. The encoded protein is CASSAQNLDEQYF.

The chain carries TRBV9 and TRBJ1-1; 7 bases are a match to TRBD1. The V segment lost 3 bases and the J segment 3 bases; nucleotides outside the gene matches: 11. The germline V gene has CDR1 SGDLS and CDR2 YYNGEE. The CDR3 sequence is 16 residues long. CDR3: CASSGAQGTDYTEAFF. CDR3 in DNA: TGTGCCAGCAGCGGGGCGCAAGGGACAGACTACACTGAAGCTTTCTTT.

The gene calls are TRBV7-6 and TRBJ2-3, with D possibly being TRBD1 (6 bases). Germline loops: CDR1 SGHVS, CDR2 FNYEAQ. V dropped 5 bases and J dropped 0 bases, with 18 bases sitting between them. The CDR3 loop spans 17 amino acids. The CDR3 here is CASSTRGIRGSTDTQYF. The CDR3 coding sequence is TGTGCCAGCAGCACAAGGGGGATCAGGGGTAGCACAGATACGCAGTATTTT.

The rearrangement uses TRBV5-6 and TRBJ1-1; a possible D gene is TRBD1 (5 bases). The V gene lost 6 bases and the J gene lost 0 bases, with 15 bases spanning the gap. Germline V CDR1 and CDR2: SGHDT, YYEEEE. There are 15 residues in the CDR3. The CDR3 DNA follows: TGTGCCAGCAAGAGTAAGGGGCGGATGAACACTGAAGCTTTCTTT. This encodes CASKSKGRMNTEAFF.

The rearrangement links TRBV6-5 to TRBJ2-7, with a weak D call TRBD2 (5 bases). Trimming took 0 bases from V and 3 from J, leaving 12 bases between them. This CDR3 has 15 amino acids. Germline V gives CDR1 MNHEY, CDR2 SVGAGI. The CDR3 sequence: CASSYSIDGIYEQYF. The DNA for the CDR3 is TGTGCCAGCAGTTACTCAATCGACGGGATCTACGAGCAGTACTTC.

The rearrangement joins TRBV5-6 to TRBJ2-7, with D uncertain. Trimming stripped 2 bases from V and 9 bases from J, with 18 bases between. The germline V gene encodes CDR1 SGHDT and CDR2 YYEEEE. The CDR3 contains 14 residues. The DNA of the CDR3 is TGTGCCAGCAGCTTCTCCCACGTTCCAACGGGGCAGTACTTC. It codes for CASSFSHVPTGQYF.

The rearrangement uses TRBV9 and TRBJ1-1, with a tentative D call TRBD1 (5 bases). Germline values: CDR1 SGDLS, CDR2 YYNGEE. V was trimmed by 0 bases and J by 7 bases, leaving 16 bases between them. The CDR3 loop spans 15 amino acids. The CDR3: CASSVEGDLRYEAFF. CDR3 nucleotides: TGTGCCAGCAGCGTAGAAGGGGACCTCCGATATGAAGCTTTCTTT.

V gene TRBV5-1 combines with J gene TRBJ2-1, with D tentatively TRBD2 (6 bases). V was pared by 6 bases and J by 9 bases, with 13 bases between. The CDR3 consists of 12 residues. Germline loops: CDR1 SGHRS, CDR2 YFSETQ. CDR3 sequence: CASKEGLGEQFF. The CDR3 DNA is TGCGCCAGCAAGGAGGGATTGGGTGAGCAGTTCTTC. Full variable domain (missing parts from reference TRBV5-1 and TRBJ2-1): KAGVTQTPRYLIKTRGQQVTLSCSPISGHRSVSWYQQTPGQGLQFLFEYFSETQRNKGNFPGRFSGRQFSNSRSEMNVSTLELGDSALYLCASKEGLGEQFFGPGTRLTVL.

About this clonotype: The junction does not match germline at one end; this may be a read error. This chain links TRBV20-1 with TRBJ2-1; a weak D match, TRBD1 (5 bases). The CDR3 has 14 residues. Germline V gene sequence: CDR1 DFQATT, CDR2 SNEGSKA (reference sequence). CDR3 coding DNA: TGCAGTGATAGAGTGCTAGGGGTCTACGATGAGCAGTTCTTC. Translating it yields CSDRVLGVYDEQFF.

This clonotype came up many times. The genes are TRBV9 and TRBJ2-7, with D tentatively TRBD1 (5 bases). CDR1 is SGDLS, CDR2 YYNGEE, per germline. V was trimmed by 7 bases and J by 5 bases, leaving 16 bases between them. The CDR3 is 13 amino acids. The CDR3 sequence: CASAKGNVNEQYF. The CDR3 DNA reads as TGTGCCAGCGCGAAGGGGAACGTAAACGAGCAGTACTTC.

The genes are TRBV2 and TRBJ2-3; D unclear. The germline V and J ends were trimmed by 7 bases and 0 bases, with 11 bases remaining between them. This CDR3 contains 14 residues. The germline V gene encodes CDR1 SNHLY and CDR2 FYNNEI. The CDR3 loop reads CASNVSPSTDTQYF. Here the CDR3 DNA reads TGTGCCAGCAACGTTAGCCCTAGCACAGATACGCAGTATTTT.

The CDR3 sequence: CATNAIGGEQFF. CDR3 sequence (DNA): TGTGCCACCAACGCGATTGGGGGTGAGCAGTTCTTC. The chain recombines TRBV12-3 or TRBV12-4 with TRBJ2-1; D is tentatively TRBD1 or TRBD2 (5 bases each). CDR3 length equals 12 residues. The germline V and J ends were trimmed by 10 bases and 9 bases, with 16 bases remaining between them.

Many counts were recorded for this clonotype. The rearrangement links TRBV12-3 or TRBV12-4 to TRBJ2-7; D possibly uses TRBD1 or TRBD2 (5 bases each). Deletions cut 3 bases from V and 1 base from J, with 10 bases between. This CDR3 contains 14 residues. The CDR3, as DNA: TGTGCCAGCAGTTTGGGGACGGCGTCCTACGAGCAGTACTTC. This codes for CASSLGTASYEQYF.

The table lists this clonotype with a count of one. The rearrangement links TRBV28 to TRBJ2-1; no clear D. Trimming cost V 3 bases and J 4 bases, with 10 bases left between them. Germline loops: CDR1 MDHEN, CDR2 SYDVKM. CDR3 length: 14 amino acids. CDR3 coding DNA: TGTGCCAGCAGTTTGCCAACCGCTTACAATGAGCAGTTCTTC. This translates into CASSLPTAYNEQFF.

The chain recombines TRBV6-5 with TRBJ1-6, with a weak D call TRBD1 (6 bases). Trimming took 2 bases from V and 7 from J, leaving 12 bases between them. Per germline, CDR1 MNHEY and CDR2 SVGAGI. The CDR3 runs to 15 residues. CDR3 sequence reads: CASSYDVRGNSPLHF. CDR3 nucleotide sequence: TGTGCCAGCAGTTACGACGTCAGGGGAAATTCACCCCTCCACTTT.

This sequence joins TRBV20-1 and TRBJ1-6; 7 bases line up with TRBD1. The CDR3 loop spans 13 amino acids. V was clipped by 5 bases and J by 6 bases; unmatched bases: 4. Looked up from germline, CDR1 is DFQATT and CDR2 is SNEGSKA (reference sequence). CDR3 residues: CSAPGQINSPLHF. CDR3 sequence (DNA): TGCAGTGCTCCGGGACAGATTAATTCACCCCTCCACTTT.

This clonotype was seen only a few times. The CDR3 sequence is CASSTGRRMETQYF. CDR3 sequence (DNA): TGCGCCAGCAGCACGGGACGGAGGATGGAGACCCAGTACTTC. V is TRBV5-1 and J is TRBJ2-5; D may be TRBD1 or TRBD2 (5 bases each). Trimming removed 4 bases from V and 5 bases from J, with 15 bases in between. CDR3 length equals 14 residues. Per germline, CDR1 SGHRS and CDR2 YFSETQ. The full variable domain, with the rest looked up from reference TRBV5-1 and TRBJ2-5, is KAGVTQTPRYLIKTRGQQVTLSCSPISGHRSVSWYQQTPGQGLQFLFEYFSETQRNKGNFPGRFSGRQFSNSRSEMNVSTLELGDSALYLCASSTGRRMETQYFGPGTRLLVL.

CDR3 DNA: TGTGCCAGCAGTTTCAACTCGTGGGACACTGGAGGCTACGAGCAGTACTTC. Residues: CASSFNSWDTGGYEQYF. V is TRBV6-5 and J is TRBJ2-7; D is perhaps TRBD1 (6 bases). Trimming took off 4 bases at V and 3 bases at J, with 22 bases between the two ends. The germline gives CDR1 MNHEY, CDR2 SVGAGI. The CDR3 is 17 amino acids.

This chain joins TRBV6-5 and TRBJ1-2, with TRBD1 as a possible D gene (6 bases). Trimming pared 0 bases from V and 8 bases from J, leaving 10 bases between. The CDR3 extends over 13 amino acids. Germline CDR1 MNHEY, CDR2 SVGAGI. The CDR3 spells CASSYSGQRGYTF. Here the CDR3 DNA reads TGTGCCAGCAGTTACTCAGGACAGCGGGGCTACACCTTC.

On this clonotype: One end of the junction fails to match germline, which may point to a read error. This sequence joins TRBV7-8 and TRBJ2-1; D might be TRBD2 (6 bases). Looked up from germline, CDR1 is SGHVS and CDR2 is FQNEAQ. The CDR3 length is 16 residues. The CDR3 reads CASSLARVAAYNEQFF. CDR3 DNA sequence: TGTGCCAGCAGCCTAGCTCGAGTAGCGGCTTACAATGAGCAGTTCTTC.

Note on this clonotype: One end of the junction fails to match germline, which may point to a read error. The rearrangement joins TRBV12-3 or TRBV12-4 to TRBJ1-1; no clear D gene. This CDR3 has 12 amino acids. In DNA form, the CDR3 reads TGCGCCAGCAGTTTAAGTTGGACTGAAGCTTTCTTT. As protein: CASSLSWTEAFF.

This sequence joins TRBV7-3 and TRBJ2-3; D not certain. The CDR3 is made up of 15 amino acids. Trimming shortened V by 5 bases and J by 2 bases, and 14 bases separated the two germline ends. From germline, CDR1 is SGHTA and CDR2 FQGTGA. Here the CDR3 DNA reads TGTGCCAGCAGCCCCCTCGGTTTTCCCACAGATACGCAGTATTTT. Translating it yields CASSPLGFPTDTQYF.

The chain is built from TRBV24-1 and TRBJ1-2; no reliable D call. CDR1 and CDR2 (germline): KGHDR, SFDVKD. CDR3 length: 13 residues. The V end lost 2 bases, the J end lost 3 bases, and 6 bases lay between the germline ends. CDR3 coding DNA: TGTGCCACCAGTGATTCCACAGACTATGGCTACACCTTC. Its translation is CATSDSTDYGYTF.

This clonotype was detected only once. DNA of the CDR3: TGTGCCATCAGTCAAGGTGGGCGGCTTCGGAACACTGAAGCTTTCTTT. Amino acids: CAISQGGRLRNTEAFF. The V call is TRBV10-3, the J call TRBJ1-1; D remains ambiguous. CDR3 length: 16 residues. The V end lost 5 bases, the J end lost 1 base, and 17 bases lay between the germline ends. The germline V gene has CDR1 ENHRY and CDR2 SYGVKD.